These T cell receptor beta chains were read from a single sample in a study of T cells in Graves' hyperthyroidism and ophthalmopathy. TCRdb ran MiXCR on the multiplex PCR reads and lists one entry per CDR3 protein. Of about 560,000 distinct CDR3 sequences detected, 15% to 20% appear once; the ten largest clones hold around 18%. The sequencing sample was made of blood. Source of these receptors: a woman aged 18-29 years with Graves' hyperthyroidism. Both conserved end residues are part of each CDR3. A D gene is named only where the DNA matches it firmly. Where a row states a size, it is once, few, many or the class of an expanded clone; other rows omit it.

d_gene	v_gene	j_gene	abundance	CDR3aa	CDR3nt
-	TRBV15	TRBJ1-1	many	CATSRDRLTEAFF	TGTGCCACCAGCAGAGATAGGTTAACTGAAGCTTTCTTT
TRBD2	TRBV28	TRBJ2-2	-	CASRGTSGLNTGELFF	TGTGCCAGCAGGGGGACTAGCGGGTTGAACACCGGGGAGCTGTTTTTT
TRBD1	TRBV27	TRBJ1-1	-	CASSVQGAYTEAFF	TGTGCCAGCAGTGTACAGGGGGCGTACACTGAAGCTTTCTTT
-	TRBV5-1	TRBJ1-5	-	CASSPEGLNNQPQHF	TGCGCCAGCAGCCCCGAGGGGCTCAACAATCAGCCCCAGCATTTT
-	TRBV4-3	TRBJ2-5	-	CASSQDYNPRGRGETQYF	TGCGCCAGCAGCCAAGATTATAACCCCCGGGGGCGGGGAGAGACCCAGTACTTC
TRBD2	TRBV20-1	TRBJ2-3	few	CSARGPSGRAPDTQYF	TGCAGTGCTAGGGGACCTAGCGGGAGGGCCCCAGATACGCAGTATTTT
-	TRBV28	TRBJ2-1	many	CARTTGKWFPGLNEQFF	TGTGCCAGGACTACAGGGAAGTGGTTCCCAGGATTGAATGAGCAGTTCTTC
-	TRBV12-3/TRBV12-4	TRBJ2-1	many	CASSPIAGEQFF	TGTGCCAGCAGTCCAATAGCAGGGGAGCAGTTCTTC
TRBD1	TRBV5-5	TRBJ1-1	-	CASSLWDRSEAFF	TGTGCCAGCAGCTTGTGGGACAGATCAGAAGCTTTCTTT
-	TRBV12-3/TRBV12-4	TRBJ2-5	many	CASSLGTAETQYF	TGTGCCAGCAGTTTAGGGACAGCAGAGACCCAGTACTTC
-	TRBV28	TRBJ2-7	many	CASNSGGTPYEQYF	TGTGCCAGCAATTCCGGCGGGACCCCCTACGAGCAGTACTTC
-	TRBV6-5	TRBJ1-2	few	CASRASRDTYGYTF	TGTGCCAGCAGGGCCTCGAGAGACACCTATGGCTACACCTTC
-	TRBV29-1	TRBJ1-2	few	CSVDSVNLYGYTF	TGCAGCGTTGACTCAGTCAACCTCTATGGCTACACCTTC
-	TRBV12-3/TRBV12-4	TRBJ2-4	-	CASSLVAEGDIQYF	TGTGCCAGCAGTTTGGTAGCGGAGGGGGACATTCAGTACTTC
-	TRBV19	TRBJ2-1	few	CASTDFAGPIHEQFF	TGTGCCAGTACCGACTTCGCGGGGCCTATTCATGAGCAGTTCTTC
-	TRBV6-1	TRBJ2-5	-	CASTPLRSETQYF	TGTGCCAGCACCCCTCTGCGCTCGGAGACCCAGTACTTC
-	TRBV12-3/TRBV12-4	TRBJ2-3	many	CASSFVRLLDTQYF	TGTGCCAGCAGTTTCGTCCGGCTGTTGGATACGCAGTATTTT
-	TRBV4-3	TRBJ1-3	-	CASSQALGTDNGNTIYF	TGCGCCAGCAGCCAAGCCCTTGGGACGGACAATGGAAACACCATATATTTT
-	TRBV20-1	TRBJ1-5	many	CSASVGIGQPQHF	TGCAGTGCTAGTGTGGGAATCGGTCAGCCCCAGCATTTT
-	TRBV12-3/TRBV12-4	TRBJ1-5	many	CASSLVDQPQHF	TGTGCCAGCAGTTTGGTTGATCAGCCCCAGCATTTT
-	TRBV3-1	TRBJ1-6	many	CASSKFRTPPLHF	TGTGCCAGCAGCAAATTTAGGACCCCACCCCTCCACTTT
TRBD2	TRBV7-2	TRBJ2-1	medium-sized	CASSAGLAGENEQFF	TGTGCCAGCAGCGCCGGACTAGCGGGGGAGAATGAGCAGTTCTTC
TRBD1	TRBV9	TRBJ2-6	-	CASSVTGGRANVLTF	TGTGCCAGCAGCGTTACAGGGGGCAGGGCCAACGTCCTGACTTTC
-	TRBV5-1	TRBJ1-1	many	CASSRGSLSEAFF	TGCGCCAGCAGTAGGGGGTCCCTCAGTGAAGCTTTCTTT
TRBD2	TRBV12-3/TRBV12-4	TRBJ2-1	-	CASSSSLAEQFF	TGTGCCAGCAGTAGCTCACTAGCGGAGCAGTTCTTC
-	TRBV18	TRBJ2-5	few	CASSPPSRGQETQYF	TGTGCCAGCTCACCACCTAGCAGGGGACAAGAGACCCAGTACTTC
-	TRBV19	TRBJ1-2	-	CASSIPTVLYGYTF	TGTGCCAGTAGTATACCGACCGTCCTCTATGGCTACACCTTC
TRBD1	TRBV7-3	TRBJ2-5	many	CASSPWGQGEETQYF	TGTGCCAGCAGCCCCTGGGGACAGGGCGAAGAGACCCAGTACTTC
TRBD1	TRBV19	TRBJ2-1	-	CASSQQTGLGEQFF	TGTGCCAGTAGCCAACAGACAGGGTTGGGTGAGCAGTTCTTC
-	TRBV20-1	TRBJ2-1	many	CSARNWGGEQFF	TGCAGTGCCAGAAATTGGGGTGGGGAGCAGTTCTTC
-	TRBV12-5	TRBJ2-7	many	CASGLVIGGGAHEQYF	TGTGCTAGTGGTTTGGTTATCGGAGGCGGGGCACACGAGCAGTACTTC
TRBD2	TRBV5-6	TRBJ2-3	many	CASSQLADDSDTQYF	TGTGCCAGCAGCCAGCTAGCGGACGACTCAGATACGCAGTATTTT
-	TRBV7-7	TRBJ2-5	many	CASSLGGAGETQYF	TGTGCTAGCAGCTTAGGAGGGGCCGGGGAGACCCAGTACTTC
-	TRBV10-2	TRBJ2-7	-	CASSDRQGGYEQYF	TGCGCCAGCAGTGACAGGCAGGGGGGCTACGAGCAGTACTTC
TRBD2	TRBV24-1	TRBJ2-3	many	CATSLAGVADTQYF	TGTGCCACCAGTCTAGCGGGGGTAGCAGATACGCAGTATTTT
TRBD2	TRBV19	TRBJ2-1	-	CASSTSGRDGEQFF	TGTGCCAGTAGTACTAGCGGGAGAGATGGTGAGCAGTTCTTC
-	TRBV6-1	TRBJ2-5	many	CASSPTDPARWRETQYF	TGTGCCAGCAGTCCCACGGACCCGGCCAGGTGGCGAGAGACCCAGTACTTC
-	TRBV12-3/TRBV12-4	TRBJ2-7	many	CASSLTRTTLPSVRAYEQYF	TGTGCCAGCAGTTTAACCCGGACAACCTTACCTTCGGTGCGGGCGTACGAGCAGTACTTC
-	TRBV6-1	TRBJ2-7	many	CASSYLLLTYEQYF	TGTGCCAGCAGTTATCTACTCCTGACCTACGAGCAGTACTTC
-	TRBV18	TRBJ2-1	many	CASLSRRGEQFF	TGTGCCAGCTTGTCGCGGCGGGGTGAGCAGTTCTTC
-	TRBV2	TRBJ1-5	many	CAGGLINQPQHF	TGTGCCGGTGGACTGATTAATCAGCCCCAGCATTTT
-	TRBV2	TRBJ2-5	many	CASSPGSIETQYF	TGTGCCAGCAGTCCGGGATCGATAGAGACCCAGTACTTC
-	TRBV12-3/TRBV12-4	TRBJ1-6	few	CASSLAEFFSPLHF	TGTGCCAGCAGTTTAGCGGAATTCTTTTCACCCCTCCACTTT
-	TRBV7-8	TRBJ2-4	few	CASSLVGRKAKNIQYF	TGTGCCAGCAGCTTAGTAGGGCGCAAGGCCAAAAACATTCAGTACTTC
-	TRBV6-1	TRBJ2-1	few	CASSPLSGQYNEQFF	TGTGCCAGCAGTCCTCTAAGCGGACAGTACAATGAGCAGTTCTTC
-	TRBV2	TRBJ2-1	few	CATRTRLNEQFF	TGTGCCACGAGGACGAGACTCAATGAGCAGTTCTTC
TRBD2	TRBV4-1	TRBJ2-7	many	CASSQDLAGGNEQYF	TGCGCCAGCAGCCAAGACCTAGCGGGAGGGAACGAGCAGTACTTC
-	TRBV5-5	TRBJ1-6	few	CASRKKPGLDNSPLHF	TGTGCCAGCAGAAAAAAACCGGGACTTGACAATTCACCCCTCCACTTT
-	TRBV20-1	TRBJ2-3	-	CSARDIRRTHATDTQYF	TGCAGTGCTAGAGATATTCGCAGGACCCATGCCACAGATACGCAGTATTTT
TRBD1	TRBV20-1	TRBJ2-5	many	CSARTGGPETQYF	TGCAGTGCCAGAACAGGGGGTCCAGAGACCCAGTACTTC